This T cell receptor (beta chain) was retrieved from a study of cytotoxic CD8 clonotypes in ibrutinib-treated CLL. About the research overall: The study recorded mean values of about 260,000 productive templates and 94,082 productive rearrangements per sample. Findings and caveats of the study: Treatment saw public clonotypes, which were uncommon, either contract or stay stable. An increase in clonality occurred at ibrutinib response, followed by a return toward baseline at progression.

Germline CDR1 MNHNS, CDR2 SASEGT. The length of the CDR3 is 14 residues. Unmatched junction bases numbered 5, after V lost 4 bases and J lost 2 bases. As concerns this clone: Antigen: not known.

Depth targeted 1 in 200,000 to 1 in 1 million T cells, averaging about 9.2x coverage per clonotype. Only in-frame clones appear in the TCRdb table, and some are missing; sequencing was by immunoSEQ multiplex PCR. The sample includes a few hundred thousand clones, 67% of them seen just once. The chain has TRBV6-1 and TRBJ2-7; 7 nucleotides line up with TRBD2. Sequencing used PBMCs, obtained after 36 months of ibrutinib treatment. This TCR was recovered from a human donor with chronic lymphocytic leukemia. CDR3 in amino acids: CASSVEAGTYEQYF. CDR3 nucleotide sequence: TGTGCCAGCAGTGTGGAAGCGGGGACCTACGAGCAGTACTTC.